The 5 T cell receptor beta chains listed next were all sequenced from one sample in a study of T cell responses to AZD1222 COVID-19 vaccine. Here immunoSEQ multiplex PCR was the method, and the copy in TCRdb shows in-frame clones only, minus some. The sample consists of 100,000 to 150,000 clones, roughly 90% of them appearing once. The specimen was peripheral blood, collected on day 0 of AZD1222 vaccination. These receptors were taken from an adult in good health.

This chain joins TRBV18 and TRBJ1-3; 7 nucleotides match TRBD1. CDR1 and CDR2 (germline): KGHSH, LQKENI. The CDR3 length is 16 residues. Trimming took 3 bases from V and 2 from J; bases not matched to a gene: 7. Here the CDR3 DNA reads TGTGCCAGCTCACCGGGGGTGACAGGGACTGGAAACACCATATATTTT. This gives the protein CASSPGVTGTGNTIYF.

The rearrangement joins TRBV7-9 to TRBJ1-1, with D unclear. The CDR3 has 12 amino acids. CDR1 is SEHNR and CDR2 is FQNEAQ in the germline V gene (reference sequence). V lost 4 bases and J lost 6, with 9 bases in between. CDR3: CASSSQCSEAFF. CDR3 DNA: TGTGCCAGCAGCTCCCAGTGTTCTGAAGCTTTCTTT.

The chain joins TRBV2 to TRBJ2-1; TRBD1 or TRBD2 may be the D gene (5 bases each). This CDR3 comprises 12 residues. Trimming took off 8 bases at V and 3 bases at J, with 8 bases between the two ends. Germline V CDR1 and CDR2: SNHLY, FYNNEI. For the CDR3, the DNA is TGTGCCAGCGATGGGGGCTACAATGAGCAGTTCTTC. Translated: CASDGGYNEQFF.

V usage is TRBV7-2 and J usage is TRBJ1-5; weak D call: TRBD1 (5 bases). CDR1 and CDR2 from the germline V gene are SGHTA and FQGNSA. This CDR3 is 14 amino acids long. V lost 0 bases and J lost 5, with 8 bases in between. CDR3 amino acids: CASSLAGEDQPQHF. The CDR3 DNA reads as TGTGCCAGCAGCTTAGCGGGGGAGGATCAGCCCCAGCATTTT.

This clone turned up a few times. V gene TRBV27 combines with J gene TRBJ1-2; a weak D match, TRBD1 (5 bases). CDR3 length: 16 amino acids. Germline V gene sequence: CDR1 MNHEY, CDR2 SMNVEV (reference sequence). With 5 bases removed from V and 4 bases from J, the gap between germline ends came to 20 bases. CDR3 sequence: CASSSYRDEGPYGYTF. CDR3 nucleotides: TGTGCCAGCAGTAGTTACCGGGACGAGGGACCCTATGGCTACACCTTC.